Only a few counts were recorded for the clone carrying this T cell receptor (beta chain). These data belong to a study of beta chain features in type 1 diabetes. After removal of 8 bases from V and 6 bases from J, the junction contained 2 bases not matched to a gene. Germline V gives CDR1 MGHDK, CDR2 SYGVNS. The CDR3 is 13 residues long. Via the markers CD45RO/CCR7/CD25/CD127/CD95/CD27, stem cell-like memory, regulatory, central memory and naive CD4+ cells were sorted. Post-sort purity exceeded 95% for all sorted populations. Of the isolated RNA, all was reverse transcribed, and so the sequenced material was expressed TCRB transcripts. Sequenced by immunoSEQ multiplex PCR; TCRdb stores in-frame clones only, minus some. The sample lists hundreds of thousands of clones, about 10% occurring once.

The receptor comes from a woman in her late teens or twenties in good health. Sequencing was done on a sample of naive CD4+ T cells from blood. This chain connects TRBV25-1 to TRBJ2-3, with TRBD2 identical over 13 bases. The CDR3 sequence: CASGLAGVDTQYF. CDR3 bases: TGTGCCAGCGGACTAGCGGGAGTGGATACGCAGTATTTT.